The entry below describes one T cell receptor beta chain. The clone's antigen remains unknown. The input lacks base qualities; no much larger clone sits a single base away. Whole blood was collected in K2EDTA tubes by collaborating institutions according to the institutions' own protocols. For TCRbeta analysis, collaborators shipped samples as frozen whole blood, isolated PBMCs, or DNA extracted from either of those sample types. The sample belongs to a study of blood T cell repertoires in COVID-19 (TCRdb year 2020). With regard to the full study: Samples covering the acute and convalescent phases of COVID-19 were provided by collaborators in the United States, Italy and Spain. Deeply sampled blood TCRbeta repertoires from subjects exposed to, actively infected with, or recovered from COVID-19 were included in the dataset. The material from the prospective study consisted of cDNA or gDNA derived from T cells, B-cell-depleted T cells, or PBMCs. The repertoires were released in a freely available public database intended as a resource for research on the immune response to SARS-CoV-2. Samples were obtained from the ongoing ImmuneRACE study (first 160 participants) and from roughly 1,300 subjects provided by 6 global collaborators. Sample metadata almost always included a de-identified subject ID, COVID-19 status, age in years and sex. Where available, HLA class I and class II types were taken from metadata supplied by the sample provider and were not determined by assay-based typing.

What the research found in general, with its limitations: How much clinical and demographic metadata was included differed by source and by participant, and the metadata was provided uncurated.

CDR1 and CDR2, looked up from the germline V gene (reference sequence), are LNHDA and SQIVND. V is cut by 4 bases and J by 4 bases, and the space between the germline ends is 10 bases. The CDR3 covers 13 residues, taking in both the cysteine and the phenylalanine. Only the CDR3 portion is preserved as DNA: 39 bases, with reading frame beginning at the first base. The immunoSEQ Assay, a bias-controlled multiplex PCR, was used to amplify TCRbeta CDR3 regions from genomic DNA. From the authors' description of their analysis: Nucleated cell counts per sample were estimated from amplification of reference gene primers within the assay. To quantify the absolute abundance of each unique TCRbeta CDR3 rearrangement, sequence reads were collapsed and filtered. For each sample, productive Simpson clonality was calculated by taking the square root of Simpson's diversity index across productive rearrangements. In TCRdb, the immuneACCESS table is reduced to in-frame sequences with V and J assigned. These tables do not hold every clone; where another copy was compared, an unresolved V gene accounts for under half, and the others remain unexplained. V and J calls and clone size come straight from that table; D and trimming were deduced from the DNA. The sample table records 250,000 or so clones; around 88% of these occur just once. The top ten clones comprise under 1.5% of the sample.

Sequenced input: peripheral blood. Recombination connected TRBV19 to TRBJ1-2; a weak D assignment points to TRBD1 (5 bases agree). This TCR derives from a man older than 75 with acute or convalescent COVID-19. The CDR3 loop reads CASSTGSGYGYTF. The DNA reads TGTGCCAGTAGTACAGGGTCCGGCTATGGCTACACCTTC.